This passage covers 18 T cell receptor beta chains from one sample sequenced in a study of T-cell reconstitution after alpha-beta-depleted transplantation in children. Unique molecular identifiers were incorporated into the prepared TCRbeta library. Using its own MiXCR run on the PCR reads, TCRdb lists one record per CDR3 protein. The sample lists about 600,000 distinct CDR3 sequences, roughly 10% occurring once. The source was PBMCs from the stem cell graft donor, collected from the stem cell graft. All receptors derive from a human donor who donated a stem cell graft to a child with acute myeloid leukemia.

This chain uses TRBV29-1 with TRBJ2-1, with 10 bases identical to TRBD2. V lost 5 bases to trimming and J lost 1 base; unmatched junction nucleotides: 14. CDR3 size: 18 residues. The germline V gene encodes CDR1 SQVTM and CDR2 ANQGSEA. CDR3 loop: CSVRQLTSGSFSYNEQFF. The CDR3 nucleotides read TGCAGCGTTAGACAGCTGACTAGCGGGTCCTTTTCCTACAATGAGCAGTTCTTC.

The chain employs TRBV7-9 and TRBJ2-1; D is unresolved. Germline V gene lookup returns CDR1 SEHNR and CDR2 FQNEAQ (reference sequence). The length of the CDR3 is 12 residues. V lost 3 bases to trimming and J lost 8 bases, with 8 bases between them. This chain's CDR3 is CASSFQAYEQFF. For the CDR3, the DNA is TGTGCCAGCAGCTTCCAGGCCTATGAGCAGTTCTTC.

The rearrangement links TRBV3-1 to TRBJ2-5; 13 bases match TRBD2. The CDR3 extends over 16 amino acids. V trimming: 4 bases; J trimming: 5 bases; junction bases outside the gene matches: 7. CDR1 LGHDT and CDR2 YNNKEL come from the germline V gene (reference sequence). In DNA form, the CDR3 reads TGTGCCAGCAGCCCCCAACGGACTAGCGGGAGCGAGACCCAGTACTTC. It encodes CASSPQRTSGSETQYF.

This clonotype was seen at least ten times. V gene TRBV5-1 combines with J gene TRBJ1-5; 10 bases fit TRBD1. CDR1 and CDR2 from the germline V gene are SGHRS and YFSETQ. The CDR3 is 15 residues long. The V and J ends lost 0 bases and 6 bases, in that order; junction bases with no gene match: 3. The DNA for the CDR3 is TGCGCCAGCAGCTTGGGACAGGGGGCTGGTCAGCCCCAGCATTTT. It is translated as CASSLGQGAGQPQHF.

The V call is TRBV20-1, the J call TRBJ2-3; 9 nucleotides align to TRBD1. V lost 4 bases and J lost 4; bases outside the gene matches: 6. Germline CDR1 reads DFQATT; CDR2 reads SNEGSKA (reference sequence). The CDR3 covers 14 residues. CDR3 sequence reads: CSAKPGQGPDTQYF. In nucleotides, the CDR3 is TGCAGTGCTAAACCCGGACAGGGGCCAGATACGCAGTATTTT.

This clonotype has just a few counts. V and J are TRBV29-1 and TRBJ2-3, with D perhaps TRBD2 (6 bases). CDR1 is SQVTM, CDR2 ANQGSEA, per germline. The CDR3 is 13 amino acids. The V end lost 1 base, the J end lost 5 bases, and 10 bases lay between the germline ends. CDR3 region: CSVEGLEIDTQYF. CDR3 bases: TGCAGCGTTGAAGGACTAGAGATAGATACGCAGTATTTT.

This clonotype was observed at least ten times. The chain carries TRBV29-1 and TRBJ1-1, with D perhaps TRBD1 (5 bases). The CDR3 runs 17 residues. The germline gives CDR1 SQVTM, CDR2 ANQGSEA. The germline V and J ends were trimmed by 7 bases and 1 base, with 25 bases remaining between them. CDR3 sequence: CSAPRGGASGGNTEAFF. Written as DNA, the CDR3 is TGCAGCGCTCCTCGGGGAGGGGCCTCAGGAGGGAACACTGAAGCTTTCTTT.

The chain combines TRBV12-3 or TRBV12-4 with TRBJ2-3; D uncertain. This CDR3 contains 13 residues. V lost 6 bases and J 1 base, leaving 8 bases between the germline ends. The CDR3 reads CASRVGGTDTQYF. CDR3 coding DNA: TGTGCCAGCAGAGTCGGAGGCACAGATACGCAGTATTTT.

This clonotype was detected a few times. The CDR3 coding sequence is TGTGCCAGCGGGTTGAGGGGGGACAGGAGCTACGAGCAGTACTTC. It specifies CASGLRGDRSYEQYF. V and J are TRBV27 and TRBJ2-7, with 8 bases that match TRBD1. J gave up 3 bases and V 8 bases, and 12 bases lay outside the gene matches. The CDR3 contains 15 residues. The germline V gene encodes CDR1 MNHEY and CDR2 SMNVEV (reference sequence).

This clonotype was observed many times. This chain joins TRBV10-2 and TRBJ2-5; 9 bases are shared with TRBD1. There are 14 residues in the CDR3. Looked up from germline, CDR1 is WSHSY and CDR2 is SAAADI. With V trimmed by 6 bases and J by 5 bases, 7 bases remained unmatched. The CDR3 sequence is CASREQGAIETQYF. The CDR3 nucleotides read TGCGCCAGCAGGGAACAGGGGGCTATCGAGACCCAGTACTTC.

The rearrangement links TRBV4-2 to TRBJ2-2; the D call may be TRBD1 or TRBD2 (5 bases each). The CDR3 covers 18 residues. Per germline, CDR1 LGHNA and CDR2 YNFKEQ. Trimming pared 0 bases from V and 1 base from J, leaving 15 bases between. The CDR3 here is CASSQELGRSLNTGELFF. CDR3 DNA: TGTGCCAGCAGCCAAGAACTGGGACGCAGCTTGAACACCGGGGAGCTGTTTTTT.

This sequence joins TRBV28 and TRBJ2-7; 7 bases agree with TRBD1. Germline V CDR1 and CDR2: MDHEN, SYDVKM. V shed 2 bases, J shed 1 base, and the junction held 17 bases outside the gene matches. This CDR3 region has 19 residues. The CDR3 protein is CASSLIYRSATGSSYEQYF. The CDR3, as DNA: TGTGCCAGCAGTTTAATTTATAGGTCTGCGACAGGGAGTTCCTACGAGCAGTACTTC. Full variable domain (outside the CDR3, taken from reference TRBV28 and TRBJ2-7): DVKVTQSSRYLVKRTGEKVFLECVQDMDHENMFWYRQDPGLGLRLIYFSYDVKMKEKGDIPEGYSVSREKKERFSLILESASTNQTSMYLCASSLIYRSATGSSYEQYFGPGTRLTVT.

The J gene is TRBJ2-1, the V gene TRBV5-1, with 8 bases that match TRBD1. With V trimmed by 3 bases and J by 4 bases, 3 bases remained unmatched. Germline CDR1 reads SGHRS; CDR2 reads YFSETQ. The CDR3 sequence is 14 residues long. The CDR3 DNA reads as TGCGCCAGCAGCTGGGACAGGAATTACAATGAGCAGTTCTTC. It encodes CASSWDRNYNEQFF.

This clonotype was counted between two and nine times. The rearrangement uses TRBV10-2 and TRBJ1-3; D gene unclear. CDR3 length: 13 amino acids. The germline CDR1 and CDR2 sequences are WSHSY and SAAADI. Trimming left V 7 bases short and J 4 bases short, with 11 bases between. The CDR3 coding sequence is TGCGCCAGCAATGTGCCTGGGGGAAACACCATATATTTT. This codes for CASNVPGGNTIYF.

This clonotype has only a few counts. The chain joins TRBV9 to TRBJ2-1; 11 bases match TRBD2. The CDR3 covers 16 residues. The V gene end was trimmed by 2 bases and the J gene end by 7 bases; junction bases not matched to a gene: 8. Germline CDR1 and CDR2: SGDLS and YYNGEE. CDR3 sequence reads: CASSVKPGTSGNEQFF. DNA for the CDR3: TGTGCCAGCAGCGTTAAACCCGGGACTAGCGGAAATGAGCAGTTCTTC.

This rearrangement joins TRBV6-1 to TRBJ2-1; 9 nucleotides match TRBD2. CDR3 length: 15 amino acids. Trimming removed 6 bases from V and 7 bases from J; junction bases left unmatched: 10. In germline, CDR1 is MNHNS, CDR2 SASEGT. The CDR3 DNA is TGTGCCAGCAGCCCCTGGGCGGGAGGGCTAAATGAGCAGTTCTTC. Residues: CASSPWAGGLNEQFF.

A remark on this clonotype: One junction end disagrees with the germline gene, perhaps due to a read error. The CDR3 DNA is TGTGCCAGCAGCGCGTGGGACTCCCTCACAGATGCGCAGTATTTT. Amino acid sequence: CASSAWDSLTDAQYF. V usage is TRBV6-2 or TRBV6-3 and J usage is TRBJ2-3; a weak D match, TRBD2 (6 bases). The CDR3 is made up of 15 amino acids. Germline-derived CDR1 and CDR2 are MNHEY and SVGEGT.

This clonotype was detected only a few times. In nucleotides, the CDR3 is TGTGCCAGCAGTCGCGGGGGAACCTACGAGCAGTACTTC. Translating gives CASSRGGTYEQYF. The V call is TRBV7-2, the J call TRBJ2-7, with 7 nucleotides matching TRBD2. The germline gives CDR1 SGHTA, CDR2 FQGNSA. This CDR3 has 13 amino acids. V lost 6 bases and J lost 2; bases outside the gene matches: 4.